These T cell receptor beta chains were read from a single sample in a study of cytomegalovirus exposure and HLA in healthy donors. Clones were read by immunoSEQ multiplex PCR, and TCRdb kept only the in-frame ones, dropping some. The sample records about 130,000 clones, 80% to 90% being singletons. The material sequenced was PBMCs. The origin of the receptors is a man aged 50-59 years in good health and CMV-seronegative. Both conserved end residues are part of each CDR3.

TRBJ2-3 TRBV6-4 CATYGQGATYPDTQYF
TRBJ2-7 TRBV7-9 CASSAGTGHPYEQYF
TRBJ1-1 TRBV30 CAWSVGRGDLTFF
TRBJ1-5 TRBV4-3 CASSQERGGQPQHF
TRBJ1-2 TRBV19 CASSPDRGYYGYTF
TRBJ2-7 TRBV5-4 CASSSRDSGYEQYF
TRBJ1-2 TRBV4-1 CASSQLRAGGYTF
TRBJ2-7 TRBV18 CASSSTGGSYEQYF
TRBJ2-5 TRBV6-1 CASSEGLAGAQETQYF
TRBJ2-3 TRBV7-8 CASSSRRTSGGRDTQYF
TRBJ2-7 TRBV7-2 CASSLVFSGTTTYEQYF
TRBJ2-5 TRBV2 CASSPEDPGTSTQYF
TRBJ1-4 TRBV4-1 CASSQANEDRGNEKLFF
TRBJ2-7 TRBV4-1 CASSQDSRGTSGGGQYF
TRBJ1-6 TRBV11-2 CASSILGTGISHF
TRBJ2-2 TRBV27 CASSFSSLTGELFF
TRBJ1-1 TRBV10-2 CASSDWGRRGEAFF